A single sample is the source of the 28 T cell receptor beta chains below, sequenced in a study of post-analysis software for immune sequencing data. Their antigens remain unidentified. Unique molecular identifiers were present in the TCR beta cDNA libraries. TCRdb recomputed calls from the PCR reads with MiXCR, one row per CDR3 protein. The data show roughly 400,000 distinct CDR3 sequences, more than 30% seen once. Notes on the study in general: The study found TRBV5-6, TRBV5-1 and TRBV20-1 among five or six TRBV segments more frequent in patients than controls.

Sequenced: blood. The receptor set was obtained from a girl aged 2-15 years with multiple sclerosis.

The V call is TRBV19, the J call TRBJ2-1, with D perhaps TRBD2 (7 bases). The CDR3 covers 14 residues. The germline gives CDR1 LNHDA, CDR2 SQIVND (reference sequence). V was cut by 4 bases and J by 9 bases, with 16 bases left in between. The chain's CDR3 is CASSRGGAYGEQFF. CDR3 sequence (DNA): TGTGCCAGTAGTAGAGGGGGGGCCTATGGTGAGCAGTTCTTC.

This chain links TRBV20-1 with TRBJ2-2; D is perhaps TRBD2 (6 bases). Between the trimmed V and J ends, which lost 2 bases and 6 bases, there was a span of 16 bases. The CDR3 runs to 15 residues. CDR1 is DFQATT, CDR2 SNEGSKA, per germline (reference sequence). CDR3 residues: CSARSDRDFSGELFF. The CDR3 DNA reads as TGCAGTGCTAGATCGGATAGGGACTTTTCCGGGGAGCTGTTTTTT.

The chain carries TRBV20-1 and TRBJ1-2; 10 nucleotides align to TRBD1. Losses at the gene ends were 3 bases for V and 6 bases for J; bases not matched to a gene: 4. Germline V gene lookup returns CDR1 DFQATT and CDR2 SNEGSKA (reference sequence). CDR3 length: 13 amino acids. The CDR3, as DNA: TGCAGTGCTAGGGGACAGGGGCTTGATGGCTACACCTTC. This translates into CSARGQGLDGYTF.

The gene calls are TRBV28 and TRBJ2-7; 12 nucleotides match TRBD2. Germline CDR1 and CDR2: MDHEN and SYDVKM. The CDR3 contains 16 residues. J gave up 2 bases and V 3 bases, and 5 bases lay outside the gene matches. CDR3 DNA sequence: TGTGCCAGCAGTTTTCCTAGCGGGAGGGAAACCTACGAGCAGTACTTC. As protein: CASSFPSGRETYEQYF.

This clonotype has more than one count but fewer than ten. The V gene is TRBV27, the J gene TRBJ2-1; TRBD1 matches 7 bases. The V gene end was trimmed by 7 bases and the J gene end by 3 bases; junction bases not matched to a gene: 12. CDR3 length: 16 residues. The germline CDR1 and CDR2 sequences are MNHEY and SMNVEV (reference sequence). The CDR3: CASTSSGRGNYNEQFF. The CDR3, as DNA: TGTGCCAGCACCAGTTCCGGCAGGGGGAACTACAATGAGCAGTTCTTC.

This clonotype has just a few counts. CDR3 DNA sequence: TGCAGTGCTATCCGGGACAGGGGGCCGTATGGCTACACCTTC. Amino acids: CSAIRDRGPYGYTF. The chain couples TRBV20-1 to TRBJ1-2, with 12 bases aligning to TRBD1. Germline V gene lookup returns CDR1 DFQATT and CDR2 SNEGSKA (reference sequence). Germline trimming cut 4 bases from V and 5 bases from J; bases unmatched to any gene: 5. This CDR3 has 14 amino acids.

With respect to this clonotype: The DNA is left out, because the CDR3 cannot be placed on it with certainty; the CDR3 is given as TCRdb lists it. This CDR3 is CASITGPGEKLFFGSGTYEQYF. The V gene is TRBV28, the J gene TRBJ2-5; no DNA check was done on the table's D call, TRBD1. The CDR3 spans 22 residues, counting both ends. Germline V gene data show CDR1 as MDHEN and CDR2 as SYDVKM.

The DNA for the CDR3 is TGTGCCAGCAGCCCCGGACAGGAGAGCTCCTACAATGAGCAGTTCTTC. It encodes CASSPGQESSYNEQFF. V and J are TRBV12-3 or TRBV12-4 and TRBJ2-1; 7 positions match TRBD1. V lost 6 bases to trimming and J lost 0 bases; unmatched junction nucleotides: 8. The length of the CDR3 is 16 residues.

The CDR3 nucleotides are TGTGCCAGCAGCTTATCCCCTAGCGGGAGAGGTTATGGTGAGCAGTTCTTC. This translates into CASSLSPSGRGYGEQFF. The rearrangement links TRBV7-8 to TRBJ2-1; 10 bases align to TRBD2. The CDR3 has 17 residues. The V and J ends lost 2 bases and 9 bases, in that order; junction bases with no gene match: 13. CDR1 and CDR2 from the germline V gene are SGHVS and FQNEAQ.

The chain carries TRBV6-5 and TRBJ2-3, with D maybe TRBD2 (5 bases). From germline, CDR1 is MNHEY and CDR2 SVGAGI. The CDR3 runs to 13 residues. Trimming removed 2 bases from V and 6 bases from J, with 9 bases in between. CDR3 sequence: CASSYDYSDTQYF. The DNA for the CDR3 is TGTGCCAGCAGTTACGACTATTCGGATACGCAGTATTTT.

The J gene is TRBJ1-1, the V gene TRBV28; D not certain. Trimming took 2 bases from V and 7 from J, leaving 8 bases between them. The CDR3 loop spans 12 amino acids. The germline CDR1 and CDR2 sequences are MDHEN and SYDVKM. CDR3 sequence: CASSLGSFEAFF. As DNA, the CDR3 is TGTGCCAGCAGTTTAGGCAGCTTTGAAGCTTTCTTT.

The CDR3 is CAWATGSGNTIYF. CDR3 bases: TGTGCCTGGGCAACAGGGTCTGGAAACACCATATATTTT. The chain recombines TRBV30 with TRBJ1-3, with D possibly being TRBD1 (6 bases). This CDR3 has 13 amino acids. Germline CDR1 GTSNPN, CDR2 SVGIG (reference sequence). V lost 5 bases, J lost 1 base, and 9 bases lay in between.

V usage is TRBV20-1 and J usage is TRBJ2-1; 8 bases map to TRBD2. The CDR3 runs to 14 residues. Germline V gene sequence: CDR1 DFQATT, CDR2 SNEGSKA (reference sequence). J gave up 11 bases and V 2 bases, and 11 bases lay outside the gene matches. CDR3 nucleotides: TGCAGTGCTAGACCTATAACTAGCGGAGAACAGCAGTTCTTC. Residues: CSARPITSGEQQFF.

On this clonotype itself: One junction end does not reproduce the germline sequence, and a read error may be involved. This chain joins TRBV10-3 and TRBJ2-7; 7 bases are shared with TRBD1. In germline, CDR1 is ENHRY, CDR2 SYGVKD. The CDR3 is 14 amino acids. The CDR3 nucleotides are TGTGCCGTCAGCTGGACAGGTCCTAAAGACGAGCAGTACTTC. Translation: CAVSWTGPKDEQYF.

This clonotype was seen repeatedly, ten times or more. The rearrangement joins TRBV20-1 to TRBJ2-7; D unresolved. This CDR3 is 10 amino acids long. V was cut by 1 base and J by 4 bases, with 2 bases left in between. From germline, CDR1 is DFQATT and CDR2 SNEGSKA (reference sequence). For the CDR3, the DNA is TGCAGTGCTAGAGCATACGAGCAGTACTTC. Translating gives CSARAYEQYF.

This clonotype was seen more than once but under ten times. CDR3 nucleotides: TGCGCCAGCAGCCAAGAACCGACAGGGTACGGTGAGCAGTTCTTC. Amino acids: CASSQEPTGYGEQFF. The rearrangement uses TRBV4-1 and TRBJ2-1; TRBD1 agrees at 7 bases. V was pared by 0 bases and J by 9 bases, with 8 bases of the junction left unmatched. The CDR3 consists of 15 residues. The germline gives CDR1 MGHRA, CDR2 YSYEKL.

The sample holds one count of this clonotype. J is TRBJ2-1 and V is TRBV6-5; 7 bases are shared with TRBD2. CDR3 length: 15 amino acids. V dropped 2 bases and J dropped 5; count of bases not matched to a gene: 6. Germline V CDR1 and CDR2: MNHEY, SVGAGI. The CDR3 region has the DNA TGTGCCAGCAGTTACGGGGCGGGAGAAAACAATGAGCAGTTCTTC. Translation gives CASSYGAGENNEQFF.

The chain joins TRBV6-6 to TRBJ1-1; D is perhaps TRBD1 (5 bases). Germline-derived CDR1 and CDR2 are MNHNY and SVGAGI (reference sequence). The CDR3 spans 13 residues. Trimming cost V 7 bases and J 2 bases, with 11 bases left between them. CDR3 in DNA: TGTGCCAGCAATCCGCAGGGAAACACTGAAGCTTTCTTT. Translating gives CASNPQGNTEAFF.

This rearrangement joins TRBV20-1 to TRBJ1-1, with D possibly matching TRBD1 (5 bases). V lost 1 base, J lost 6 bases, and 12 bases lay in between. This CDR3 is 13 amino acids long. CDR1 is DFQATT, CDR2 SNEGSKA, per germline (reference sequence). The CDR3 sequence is CSARGGGVSEAFF. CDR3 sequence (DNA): TGCAGTGCTAGAGGGGGAGGGGTGTCTGAAGCTTTCTTT.

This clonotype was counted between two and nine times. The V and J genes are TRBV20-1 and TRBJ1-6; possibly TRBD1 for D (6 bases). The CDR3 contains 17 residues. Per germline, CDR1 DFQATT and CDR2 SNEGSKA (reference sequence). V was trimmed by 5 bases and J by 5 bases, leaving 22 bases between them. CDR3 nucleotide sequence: TGCAGTGCTGCCGTCGGGATACAGGGAATGCATAATTCACCCCTCCACTTT. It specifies CSAAVGIQGMHNSPLHF.

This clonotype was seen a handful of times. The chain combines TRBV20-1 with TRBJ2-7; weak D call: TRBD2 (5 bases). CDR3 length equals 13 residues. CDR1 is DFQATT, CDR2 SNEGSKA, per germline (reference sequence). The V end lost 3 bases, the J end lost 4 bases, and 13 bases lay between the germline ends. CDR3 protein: CSARSGRRYEQYF. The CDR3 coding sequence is TGCAGTGCTAGGTCAGGCAGGAGGTACGAGCAGTACTTC.

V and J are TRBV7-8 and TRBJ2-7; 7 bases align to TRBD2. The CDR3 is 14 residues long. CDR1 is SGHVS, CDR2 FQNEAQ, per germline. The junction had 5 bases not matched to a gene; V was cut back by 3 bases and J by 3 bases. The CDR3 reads CASSFGGLNYEQYF. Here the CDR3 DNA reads TGTGCCAGCAGCTTTGGGGGACTAAACTACGAGCAGTACTTC.

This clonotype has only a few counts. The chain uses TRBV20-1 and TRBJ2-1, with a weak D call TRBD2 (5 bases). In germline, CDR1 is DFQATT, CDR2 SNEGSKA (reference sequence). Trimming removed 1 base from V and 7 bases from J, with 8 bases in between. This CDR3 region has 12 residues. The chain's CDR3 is CSARASKNEQFF. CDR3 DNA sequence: TGCAGTGCTAGAGCTAGCAAAAATGAGCAGTTCTTC.

CDR3 sequence: CASRAVNTGELFF. The CDR3 DNA follows: TGTGCCAGCAGGGCAGTAAACACCGGGGAGCTGTTTTTT. The rearrangement joins TRBV28 to TRBJ2-2; unclear D gene. V lost 6 bases, J lost 2 bases, and 7 bases lay in between. Germline V CDR1 and CDR2: MDHEN, SYDVKM. There are 13 residues in the CDR3.

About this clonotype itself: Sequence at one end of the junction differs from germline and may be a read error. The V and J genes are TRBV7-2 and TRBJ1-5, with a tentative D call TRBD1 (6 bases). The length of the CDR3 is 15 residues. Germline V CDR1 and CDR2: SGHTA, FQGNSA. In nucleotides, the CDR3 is TGTGCCAACAGCTCGGCCGGGACAAATAATCAGCCCCAGCATTTT. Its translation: CANSSAGTNNQPQHF.

The CDR3 sequence is CASFTSAGSYEQYF. Written as DNA, the CDR3 is TGTGCCTCATTCACTTCGGCGGGGTCCTACGAGCAGTACTTC. V usage is TRBV7-3 and J usage is TRBJ2-7; D is perhaps TRBD2 (6 bases). V lost 11 bases, J lost 1 base, and 18 bases lay in between. The CDR3 runs to 14 residues. CDR1 and CDR2 (germline): SGHTA, FQGTGA.

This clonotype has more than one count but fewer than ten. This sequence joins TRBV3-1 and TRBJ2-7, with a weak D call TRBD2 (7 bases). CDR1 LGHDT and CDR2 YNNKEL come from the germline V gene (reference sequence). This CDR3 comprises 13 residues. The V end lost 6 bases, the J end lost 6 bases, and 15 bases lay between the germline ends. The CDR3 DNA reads TGTGCCAGCAGGGGAGGGGGAACCCTCGAGCAGTACTTC. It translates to CASRGGGTLEQYF.

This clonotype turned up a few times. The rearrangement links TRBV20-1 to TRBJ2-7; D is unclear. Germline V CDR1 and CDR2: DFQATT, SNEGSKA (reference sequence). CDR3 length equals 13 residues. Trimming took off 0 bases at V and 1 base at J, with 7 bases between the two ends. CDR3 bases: TGCAGTGCTAGAGACCTCGTGTCCTACGAGCAGTACTTC. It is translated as CSARDLVSYEQYF.